This T cell receptor beta chain was sequenced in a study of cytomegalovirus exposure and HLA in healthy donors. Study-wide results and limits: The authors later found most CMV-associated TCR beta chains appeared HLA-restricted. Per published reports, the classifier diagnosed cytomegalovirus status with high specificity and sensitivity. Versus the approximately 670-donor mean, an Asian-associated ancestry cluster reportedly showed fewer N-insertions in a later analysis.

To note about this clone: The antigen is not known.

The PCR used 60 Vbeta and 13 Jbeta primers. Here immunoSEQ multiplex PCR was the method, and the copy in TCRdb shows in-frame clones only, minus some. The sample gives roughly 130,000 clones, around 90% of which show up once; more than 0.5% is in the top ten. Germline CDR1 is SGHRS and CDR2 is YFSETQ. The CDR3 contains 16 residues. Trimming took 4 bases from V and 4 from J; bases not matched to a gene: 13. The receptor was derived from a woman aged 35 to 49 in good health and CMV-seronegative. The J gene is TRBJ1-1, the V gene TRBV5-1; 7 bases align to TRBD1. Input material: PBMCs. This chain's CDR3 is CASSGGTDLFRTEAFF. The CDR3 bases are TGCGCCAGCAGCGGTGGGACAGACCTTTTTCGCACTGAAGCTTTCTTT. Full variable domain (outside the CDR3, taken from reference TRBV5-1 and TRBJ1-1): KAGVTQTPRYLIKTRGQQVTLSCSPISGHRSVSWYQQTPGQGLQFLFEYFSETQRNKGNFPGRFSGRQFSNSRSEMNVSTLELGDSALYLCASSGGTDLFRTEAFFGQGTRLTVV.